These T cell receptor beta chains were read from a single sample in a study of cytomegalovirus exposure and HLA in healthy donors. Method: immunoSEQ multiplex PCR; TCRdb's copy keeps in-frame clones and lacks some. The sample records 130,000 or so clones, approximately 80% being singletons. Sequencing was performed on PBMCs. All receptors derive from a male donor in good health and CMV-seropositive. CDR3s include the opening cysteine and the closing phenylalanine or tryptophan. The order of the fields is V gene, J gene, D gene, clone size, CDR3 protein, CDR3 DNA. D genes are given only for firm matches. Clone size, where shown, is once, few, many, or a class for clones that have expanded.

>TRBV5-4|TRBJ2-6|TRBD1|NA
CASTSRDRGPLRANGLTF
TGTGCCAGCACTTCGCGGGACAGGGGACCTCTTAGGGCCAACGGCCTGACTTTC
>TRBV7-6|TRBJ2-2|NA|NA
CASSLERPGTGELFF
TGTGCCAGCAGCTTAGAGAGGCCGGGCACCGGGGAGCTGTTTTTT
>TRBV7-9|TRBJ2-1|NA|NA
CASSIRTISNEQFF
TGTGCCAGCAGCATAAGGACTATATCCAATGAGCAGTTCTTC
>TRBV2|TRBJ2-7|TRBD2|few
CASSDSLAGAYEQYF
TGTGCCAGCAGTGATTCCCTAGCGGGAGCCTACGAGCAGTACTTC
>TRBV2|TRBJ1-4|TRBD1|few
CASGLGYQGAMEKLFF
TGTGCCAGCGGATTAGGATATCAGGGGGCGATGGAAAAACTGTTTTTT
>TRBV9|TRBJ2-7|NA|NA
CASSVGSVSYEQYF
TGTGCCAGCAGCGTAGGCTCAGTCTCCTACGAGCAGTACTTC
>TRBV6-6|TRBJ2-2|NA|few
CASRSGNTGELFF
TGTGCCAGCCGGAGCGGCAACACCGGGGAGCTGTTTTTT
>TRBV19|TRBJ2-6|TRBD1|NA
CASSITGTGSRANVLTF
TGTGCCAGTAGTATTACCGGGACAGGGTCCCGGGCCAACGTCCTGACTTTC
>TRBV6-1|TRBJ2-6|NA|NA
CASSDLKSSGANGLTF
TGTGCCAGCAGTGACCTTAAATCCTCTGGGGCCAACGGCCTGACTTTC
>TRBV9|TRBJ2-2|NA|NA
CASSVHPMNTGELFF
TGTGCCAGCAGCGTCCATCCCATGAACACCGGGGAGCTGTTTTTT